A single sample is the source of the 23 T cell receptor beta chains below, sequenced in a study of T cells in Graves' hyperthyroidism and ophthalmopathy. RNA transcripts were the template for amplifying TCR beta CDR3 regions. Researchers ran a first-round RT-PCR on the TCR CDR3 using the HTBI primer set. MiXCR, applied by TCRdb to the multiplex PCR reads, yields one record per CDR3 protein. The sample yields a few hundred thousand distinct CDR3 sequences, about 45% seen once. Input material: peripheral blood or thyroid tissue (not recorded which). The receptors derive from a woman in her late teens or twenties with Graves' hyperthyroidism.

The table lists this clonotype with many counts. The rearrangement links TRBV14 to TRBJ2-7; 7 positions match TRBD2. V was clipped by 4 bases and J by 3 bases; unmatched bases: 6. Germline CDR1 reads SGHDN; CDR2 reads FVKESK. The CDR3 runs 14 residues. The CDR3 here is CASSPWEGSYEQYF. CDR3 sequence (DNA): TGTGCCAGCAGCCCCTGGGAGGGGAGCTACGAGCAGTACTTC. Based on the CDR3 plus reference TRBV14 and TRBJ2-7, the full variable domain is EAGVTQFPSHSVIEKGQTVTLRCDPISGHDNLYWYRRVMGKEIKFLLHFVKESKQDESGMPNNRFLAERTGGTYSTLKVQPAELEDSGVYFCASSPWEGSYEQYFGPGTRLTVT.

Ten or more counts support this clonotype. The CDR3 loop is CASSESDSSGYTF. CDR3 bases: TGCGCCAGCAGTGAGTCGGACAGTAGCGGCTACACCTTC. The rearrangement links TRBV10-2 to TRBJ1-2; TRBD1 is a possible D gene (6 bases). The V gene's germline CDR1 is WSHSY and CDR2 SAAADI. The length of the CDR3 is 13 residues. Trimming took 0 bases from V and 8 from J, leaving 10 bases between them.

This clonotype occurred a few times. The CDR3 reads CASSPIRRVVARYEQYF. CDR3 nucleotides: TGTGCCAGCAGCCCTATACGGCGGGTAGTAGCCCGCTACGAGCAGTACTTC. The rearrangement joins TRBV7-9 to TRBJ2-7, with D possibly TRBD2 on 5 matching bases. CDR1 is SEHNR, CDR2 FQNEAQ, per germline (reference sequence). The CDR3 consists of 17 residues. Trimming removed 5 bases at V and 3 bases at J, with 23 bases between.

This clonotype showed up many times. The chain joins TRBV20-1 to TRBJ2-7, with TRBD1 matching 10 bases. The germline V gene has CDR1 DFQATT and CDR2 SNEGSKA (reference sequence). V was pared by 0 bases and J by 4 bases, with 3 bases of the junction left unmatched. CDR3 size: 14 residues. In DNA form, the CDR3 reads TGCAGTGCTAGAGATCCGGGACAGGGGTACGAGCAGTACTTC. Translation gives CSARDPGQGYEQYF.

In its sample, this clonotype was seen many times. This chain links TRBV2 with TRBJ1-1; the D is unclear. Germline V gives CDR1 SNHLY, CDR2 FYNNEI. This CDR3 contains 12 residues. The V and J ends lost 2 bases and 6 bases respectively, with 7 bases between them. CDR3 in DNA: TGTGCCAGCAGTGAACGGGAGGCTGAAGCTTTCTTT. This sequence encodes CASSEREAEAFF.

The chain employs TRBV12-3 or TRBV12-4 and TRBJ2-3; 8 bases are shared with TRBD2. Trimming cost V 5 bases and J 2 bases; bases outside gene matches: 6. CDR3 length: 15 residues. The CDR3 bases are TGTGCCAGCAGTCCATTAGCGGGACACACAGATACGCAGTATTTT. This gives the protein CASSPLAGHTDTQYF.

This clonotype was picked up many times. This chain uses TRBV7-2 with TRBJ2-2; no reliable D call. In germline, CDR1 is SGHTA, CDR2 FQGNSA. CDR3 size: 13 residues. V was shortened by 4 bases and J by 4 bases, with 7 bases between the two germline ends. The CDR3 nucleotides read TGTGCCAGCAGCTACATGCGCACCGGGGAGCTGTTTTTT. This codes for CASSYMRTGELFF.

The V and J genes are TRBV10-1 and TRBJ1-4; maybe TRBD1 (6 bases). The CDR3 is 17 amino acids. Trimming pared 0 bases from V and 4 bases from J, leaving 15 bases between. In germline, CDR1 is WNHNN, CDR2 SYGVQD (reference sequence). CDR3 protein: CASSESKGGQLNEKLFF. CDR3 DNA sequence: TGCGCCAGCAGTGAGTCGAAAGGTGGACAGCTTAATGAAAAACTGTTTTTT.

Worth noting for this clonotype: Sequence at one end of the junction differs from germline and may be a read error. V usage is TRBV7-3 and J usage is TRBJ2-7, with 10 bases aligning to TRBD2. The CDR3 is made up of 17 amino acids. Per the germline V gene, CDR1 is SGHTA and CDR2 is FQGTGA. CDR3 sequence reads: CASSQALPTSGSYEQHF. CDR3 DNA: TGTGCCAGCAGCCAAGCTCTACCGACTAGCGGGTCCTACGAGCAGCACTTC.

About this clonotype itself: A read error may explain this, as a much larger clone is one base away. The chain couples TRBV5-1 to TRBJ1-1; possible D gene TRBD1, 5 bases. CDR1 is SGHRS and CDR2 is YFSETQ in the germline V gene. The CDR3 loop spans 13 amino acids. The V gene lost 3 bases and the J gene lost 7 bases, with 13 bases spanning the gap. The CDR3 bases are TGCGCCAGCAGCTCGGGGGGGGTGGGTGAAGCTTTCTTT. This gives the protein CASSSGGVGEAFF.

A note on this clonotype: A much larger clone is a single base away; this may be a read error. The V gene is TRBV5-1, the J gene TRBJ2-2; 10 positions agree with TRBD2. CDR3 length equals 17 residues. With 7 bases clipped from V and 7 bases from J, the junction kept 16 bases outside the gene matches. Germline loops: CDR1 SGHRS, CDR2 YFSETQ. In nucleotides, the CDR3 is TGCGCCAGCGGCGCTCATAGCGGGAGGAGGTCTGGCGGGGAGCTGTTTTTT. This encodes CASGAHSGRRSGGELFF.

The V call is TRBV7-3, the J call TRBJ1-1, with 7 bases that match TRBD1. V shed 5 bases and J 5 bases; nucleotides not matched to a gene: 11. The CDR3 covers 15 residues. The germline V gene has CDR1 SGHTA and CDR2 FQGTGA. This chain's CDR3 is CASSLKTGIMTEAFF. CDR3 DNA: TGTGCCAGCAGCCTTAAGACAGGGATTATGACTGAAGCTTTCTTT.

This chain links TRBV11-3 with TRBJ1-2, with 7 bases matching TRBD1. This CDR3 has 14 residues. The junction had 7 bases not matched to a gene; V was cut back by 5 bases and J by 4 bases. Germline CDR1 is SGHNT and CDR2 is YENEEA. The CDR3 sequence: CASSQRTGSYGYTF. Here the CDR3 DNA reads TGTGCCAGCAGCCAAAGGACAGGAAGCTATGGCTACACCTTC.

The rearrangement uses TRBV7-9 and TRBJ2-7; D perhaps matches TRBD1 (6 bases). The CDR3 is made up of 13 amino acids. Germline V gene sequence: CDR1 SEHNR, CDR2 FQNEAQ (reference sequence). The ends were cut back, 5 bases at V and 9 bases at J, with 17 bases in the middle. CDR3 region: CASSPRDTVMQYF. The CDR3 nucleotides read TGTGCCAGCAGCCCCCGGGACACGGTTATGCAGTACTTC.

This clonotype was detected ten times or more. The rearrangement links TRBV20-1 to TRBJ1-2; D uncertain. The CDR3 has 16 residues. Germline V gene lookup returns CDR1 DFQATT and CDR2 SNEGSKA (reference sequence). V was cut by 1 base and J by 4 bases, with 19 bases left in between. CDR3 sequence reads: CSARGVSLSTPYGYTF. In nucleotides, the CDR3 is TGCAGTGCTAGAGGGGTCAGCCTCTCGACCCCCTATGGCTACACCTTC.

The J gene is TRBJ1-1, the V gene TRBV2, with 10 bases that match TRBD1. The ends lost 5 bases at V and 3 bases at J; junction bases unmatched: 15. CDR3 length: 18 residues. Germline V lookup: CDR1 SNHLY, CDR2 FYNNEI. The CDR3: CASSFTTGTGVGYTEAFF. DNA for the CDR3: TGTGCCAGCAGTTTTACGACCGGGACAGGGGTTGGCTACACTGAAGCTTTCTTT.

This clonotype has a handful of counts. The rearrangement uses TRBV29-1 and TRBJ2-7, with TRBD1 identical over 10 bases. The CDR3 contains 13 residues. The germline V gene encodes CDR1 SQVTM and CDR2 ANQGSEA. The V segment lost 7 bases and the J segment 4 bases; nucleotides outside the gene matches: 7. The CDR3 is CSARQGAFYEQYF. The DNA for the CDR3 is TGCAGCGCTAGACAGGGGGCCTTTTACGAGCAGTACTTC.

This clonotype came up a few times. V gene TRBV18 combines with J gene TRBJ2-2; TRBD1 is a possible D gene (6 bases). This CDR3 is built from 15 residues. Germline CDR1 reads KGHSH; CDR2 reads LQKENI. The ends were cut back, 6 bases at V and 3 bases at J, with 14 bases in the middle. CDR3 coding DNA: TGTGCCAGCTCGCCGCGGACAGAGCACACCGGGGAGCTGTTTTTT. It specifies CASSPRTEHTGELFF.

This clonotype was seen repeatedly, ten times or more. The chain combines TRBV4-1 with TRBJ2-7; D assignment may be TRBD1 or TRBD2 (6 bases each). CDR1 and CDR2 (germline): MGHRA, YSYEKL. The CDR3 contains 17 residues. V was trimmed by 4 bases and J by 4 bases, leaving 23 bases between them. The CDR3 coding sequence is TGCGCCAGCAGCCCACCCGGAAGGGGGGAGCGTATGTACGAGCAGTACTTC. Translation: CASSPPGRGERMYEQYF.

As to this clonotype: Lacking the conserved final phenylalanine or tryptophan, this CDR3 likely reflects a read error. The DNA is left out, because the CDR3 cannot be placed on it with certainty; the CDR3 is given as TCRdb lists it. The chain is built from TRBV7-2 and TRBJ1-6; the D call TRBD1 from the table was never checked on the DNA. Looked up from germline, CDR1 is SGHTA and CDR2 is FQGNSA. The CDR3 has 11 amino acids, counting both end residues. CDR3 loop: CASSFQGGGMR.

The chain has TRBV7-6 and TRBJ1-2, with 8 nucleotides matching TRBD1. In germline, CDR1 is SGHVS, CDR2 FNYEAQ. This CDR3 spans 12 amino acids. Losses at the gene ends were 5 bases for V and 8 bases for J; bases not matched to a gene: 4. CDR3 protein: CASSDRDRGYTF. DNA for the CDR3: TGTGCCAGCAGCGACCGGGACAGGGGCTACACCTTC.

To note about this clonotype: At one end the junction does not follow the germline gene, possibly because of a read error. The chain employs TRBV2 and TRBJ1-1; no definite D call. Germline lookup yields CDR1 SNHLY and CDR2 FYNNEI. This CDR3 spans 14 amino acids. For the CDR3, the DNA is TGCGCCAGCAGTGTGACGCCCCGGAGCACTGAAGCTTTCTTT. Residues: CASSVTPRSTEAFF.

The chain recombines TRBV12-3 or TRBV12-4 with TRBJ2-7; 11 nucleotides agree with TRBD2. The CDR3 covers 18 residues. Trimming took 6 bases from V and 3 from J; bases not matched to a gene: 16. The CDR3, as DNA: TGTGCCAGCAGGACCTCACTGCTGGGACTAGCGGAGAACTACGAGCAGTACTTC. Translating it yields CASRTSLLGLAENYEQYF.